Presented here are 11 T cell receptor beta chains from one specimen sequenced in a study of siplizumab effects on memory and regulatory T cells. Profiled with immunoSEQ multiplex PCR; TCRdb holds only in-frame clones, not every one. The table shows about 120,000 clones, with 93% occurring only once. Sequencing was performed on non-Treg CD4+ T cells sorted from blood. These receptors were collected from a human donor in good health.

This chain links TRBV11-1 with TRBJ2-1; TRBD2 is a possible D gene (7 bases). In germline, CDR1 is SGHAT, CDR2 FQDESV (reference sequence). There are 15 residues in the CDR3. V gave up 5 bases and J gave up 9 bases, with 20 bases separating them. CDR3 sequence (DNA): TGTGCCAGCAGCCACCAAACGGGGGGCTACGGTGAGCAGTTCTTC. Translation: CASSHQTGGYGEQFF. The full variable domain, completed using reference TRBV11-1 and TRBJ2-1, is EAEVAQSPRYKITEKSQAVAFWCDPISGHATLYWYRQILGQGPELLVQFQDESVVDDSQLPKDRFSAERLKGVDSTLKIQPAELGDSAMYLCASSHQTGGYGEQFFGPGTRLTVL.

The rearrangement joins TRBV28 to TRBJ2-3; possible D gene TRBD1, 6 bases. Germline V gene sequence: CDR1 MDHEN, CDR2 SYDVKM. CDR3 length: 13 residues. Trimming stripped 11 bases from V and 1 base from J, with 13 bases between. CDR3 sequence reads: CAVSPGGTDTQYF. DNA of the CDR3: TGTGCCGTTTCACCAGGGGGCACAGATACGCAGTATTTT. The full variable domain, its missing parts supplied by reference TRBV28 and TRBJ2-3, is DVKVTQSSRYLVKRTGEKVFLECVQDMDHENMFWYRQDPGLGLRLIYFSYDVKMKEKGDIPEGYSVSREKKERFSLILESASTNQTSMYLCAVSPGGTDTQYFGPGTRLTVL.

This clone was seen once. The chain is built from TRBV13 and TRBJ2-1, with 7 bases lining up with TRBD1. CDR3 length: 15 amino acids. The germline CDR1 and CDR2 sequences are PRHDT and FYEKMQ (reference sequence). The V segment lost 4 bases and the J segment 2 bases; nucleotides outside the gene matches: 5. The CDR3 DNA follows: TGTGCCAGCAGCTCCCAGACAGGGCCCTACAATGAGCAGTTCTTC. Translating gives CASSSQTGPYNEQFF.

This chain uses TRBV19 with TRBJ2-3; no reliable D call. This CDR3 is 12 amino acids long. Trimming cost V 5 bases and J 2 bases, with 5 bases left between them. Germline values: CDR1 LNHDA, CDR2 SQIVND (reference sequence). The CDR3 loop is CASSGVTDTQYF. CDR3 nucleotide sequence: TGTGCCAGTAGTGGCGTCACAGATACGCAGTATTTT.

This clone has only one observation. The chain carries TRBV12-5 and TRBJ1-3, with 9 bases matching TRBD1. V lost 6 bases to trimming and J lost 7 bases; unmatched junction nucleotides: 10. The germline CDR1 and CDR2 sequences are LGHNT and FRNRAP. The CDR3 has 15 residues. The chain's CDR3 is CASGPRTGEGNTIYF. The DNA for the CDR3 is TGTGCTAGTGGCCCAAGGACAGGGGAAGGGAACACCATATATTTT.

The genes are TRBV10-3 and TRBJ1-1, with D possibly TRBD1 on 5 matching bases. Trimming stripped 6 bases from V and 6 bases from J, with 17 bases between. The germline CDR1 and CDR2 sequences are ENHRY and SYGVKD. This CDR3 has 14 residues. Written as DNA, the CDR3 is TGTGCCATCAGCACCTCTACGGGGGGGTCTGAAGCTTTCTTT. It is translated as CAISTSTGGSEAFF.

This chain uses TRBV5-1 with TRBJ2-7; perhaps TRBD2 as D (5 bases). The CDR3 spans 15 residues. Trimming left V 1 base short and J 7 bases short, with 18 bases between. Germline lookup yields CDR1 SGHRS and CDR2 YFSETQ. The chain's CDR3 is CASSLPGKGSGEQYF. Here the CDR3 DNA reads TGCGCCAGCAGCTTGCCGGGAAAGGGTTCGGGGGAGCAGTACTTC.

As regards this clone: This CDR3 is also generated by other DNA sequences in the sample. The chain has TRBV28 and TRBJ1-4, with D possibly TRBD1 on 5 matching bases. The CDR3 is 15 amino acids. Germline V gives CDR1 MDHEN, CDR2 SYDVKM. Trimming pared 2 bases from V and 2 bases from J, leaving 9 bases between. DNA for the CDR3: TGTGCCAGCAGTTTAGGGGGGTCGACTAATGAAAAACTGTTTTTT. Translation: CASSLGGSTNEKLFF.

The chain links TRBV29-1 to TRBJ2-7; maybe TRBD2 (5 bases). Trimming left V 6 bases short and J 4 bases short, with 7 bases between. The length of the CDR3 is 10 residues. Germline loops: CDR1 SQVTM, CDR2 ANQGSEA. The CDR3: CSVGGYEQYF. For the CDR3, the DNA is TGCAGCGTCGGCGGGTACGAGCAGTACTTC.

The chain recombines TRBV19 with TRBJ1-1; D gene uncertain. The CDR3 extends over 13 amino acids. V shed 3 bases and J shed 1 base, with 6 bases lying between them. CDR1 is LNHDA, CDR2 SQIVND, per germline (reference sequence). The DNA of the CDR3 is TGTGCCAGTAGTATGAACGGGAACACTGAAGCTTTCTTT. Its translation is CASSMNGNTEAFF.

This sequence joins TRBV19 and TRBJ2-1; 11 bases line up with TRBD2. CDR3 size: 16 residues. The germline gives CDR1 LNHDA, CDR2 SQIVND (reference sequence). V was clipped by 6 bases and J by 4 bases; unmatched bases: 8. DNA of the CDR3: TGTGCCAGTAGGAGGGGCCTAGCGGGGGGTTACAATGAGCAGTTCTTC. Its translation: CASRRGLAGGYNEQFF.